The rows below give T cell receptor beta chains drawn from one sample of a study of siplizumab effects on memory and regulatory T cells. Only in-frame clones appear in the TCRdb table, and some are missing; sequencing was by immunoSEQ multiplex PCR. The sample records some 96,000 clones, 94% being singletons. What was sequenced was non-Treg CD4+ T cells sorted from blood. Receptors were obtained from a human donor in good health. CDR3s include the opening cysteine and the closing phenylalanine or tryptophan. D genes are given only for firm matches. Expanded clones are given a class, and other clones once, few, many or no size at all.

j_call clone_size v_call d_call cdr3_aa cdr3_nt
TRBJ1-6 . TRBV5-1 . CASRSRGFSNSPLHF TGCGCCAGCCGATCCAGAGGGTTTAGTAATTCACCCCTCCACTTT
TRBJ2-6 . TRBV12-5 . CASGPQPLTF TGTGCTAGTGGTCCTCAACCGCTGACTTTC
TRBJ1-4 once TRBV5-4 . CASSLGWATNEKLFF TGTGCCAGCAGCTTGGGATGGGCAACTAATGAAAAACTGTTTTTT
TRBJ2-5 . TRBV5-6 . CASSFAVGIGLETQYF TGTGCCAGCAGCTTCGCTGTTGGGATTGGGTTGGAGACCCAGTACTTC
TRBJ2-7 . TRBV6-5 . CASSLTHEQYF TGTGCCAGCAGTTTAACACACGAGCAGTACTTC
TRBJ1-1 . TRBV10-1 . CASSATLNTEAFF TGCGCCAGCAGTGCGACCCTGAACACTGAAGCTTTCTTT
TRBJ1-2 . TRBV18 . CASSPDKGYGYTF TGTGCCAGCTCACCAGACAAGGGGTATGGCTACACCTTC
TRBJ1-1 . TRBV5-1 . CASSLEGPPKGTEAFF TGCGCCAGCAGCTTGGAGGGACCTCCGAAGGGTACTGAAGCTTTCTTT
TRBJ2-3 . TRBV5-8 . CASSLEFTDTQYF TGTGCCAGCAGCTTAGAGTTCACAGATACGCAGTATTTT
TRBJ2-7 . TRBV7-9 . CASSLVVRSYEQYF TGTGCCAGCAGCTTAGTTGTTCGCTCCTACGAGCAGTACTTC
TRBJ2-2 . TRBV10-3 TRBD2 CATSGTNTGELFF TGTGCCACTAGCGGGACTAACACCGGGGAGCTGTTTTTT
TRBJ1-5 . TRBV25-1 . CASRETGLNQPQHF TGTGCCAGCAGAGAAACAGGGCTCAATCAGCCCCAGCATTTT
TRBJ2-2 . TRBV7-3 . CASSLTGSDTGELFF TGTGCCAGCAGCTTAACGGGGAGTGACACCGGGGAGCTGTTTTTT
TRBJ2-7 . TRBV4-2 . CASSQEDLSYEQYF TGTGCCAGCAGCCAAGAGGACTTATCCTACGAGCAGTACTTC
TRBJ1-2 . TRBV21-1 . CASSKVMGTTAKGNTF TGTGCCAGCAGCAAAGTGATGGGGACAACGGCTAAGGGGAACACCTTC
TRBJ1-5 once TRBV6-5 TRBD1 CASSFTGGENQPQHF TGTGCCAGCAGTTTCACAGGGGGCGAAAATCAGCCCCAGCATTTT
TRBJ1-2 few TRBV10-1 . CASSPSGLNHGYTF TGCGCCAGCAGCCCATCCGGACTAAACCATGGCTACACCTTC
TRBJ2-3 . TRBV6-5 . CASSGEVSSTDTQYF TGTGCCAGCAGCGGGGAGGTGTCTAGCACAGATACGCAGTATTTT
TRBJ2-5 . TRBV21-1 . CASSYRQTQYF TGTGCCAGCAGCTATCGGCAGACCCAGTACTTC
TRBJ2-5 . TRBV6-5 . CASSSWRQETQYF TGTGCCAGCAGTTCTTGGAGACAAGAGACCCAGTACTTC
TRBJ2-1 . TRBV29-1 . CSVVAEASSYNEQFF TGCAGCGTTGTAGCGGAGGCGAGCTCCTACAATGAGCAGTTCTTC
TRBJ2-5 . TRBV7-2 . CASSLDLNSIQETQYF TGTGCCAGCAGCTTAGACTTAAACAGCATCCAAGAGACCCAGTACTTC
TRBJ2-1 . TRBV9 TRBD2 CASSVGTKRASGRIYYNEQFF TGTGCCAGCAGCGTAGGCACAAAGAGAGCTAGCGGGAGGATCTACTACAATGAGCAGTTCTTC
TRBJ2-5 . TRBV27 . CASSLDWGAETQYF TGTGCCAGCAGTTTGGACTGGGGAGCGGAGACCCAGTACTTC
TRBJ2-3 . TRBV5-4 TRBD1 CASSDRVGGTDTQYF TGTGCCAGCAGTGACAGGGTCGGAGGCACAGATACGCAGTATTTT
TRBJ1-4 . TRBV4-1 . CASSQDSRGLKLEKLFF TGCGCCAGCAGCCAAGATTCTCGGGGGCTGAAGTTGGAAAAACTGTTTTTT
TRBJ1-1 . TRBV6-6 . CASTGGPTEAFF TGTGCCAGCACCGGGGGTCCCACTGAAGCTTTCTTT
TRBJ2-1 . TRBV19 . CASSQREGLGSYNEQFF TGTGCCAGTAGCCAACGAGAGGGGTTAGGCTCCTACAATGAGCAGTTCTTC
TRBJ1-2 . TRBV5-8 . CASSLFGHSYTF TGTGCCAGCAGCTTGTTTGGACATAGCTACACCTTC
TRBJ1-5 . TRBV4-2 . CASSHFREDQPQHF TGTGCCAGCAGCCACTTCAGGGAGGATCAGCCCCAGCATTTT
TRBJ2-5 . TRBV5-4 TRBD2 CASSPSGSSHRETQYF TGTGCCAGCAGCCCTAGCGGGAGCTCTCATAGGGAGACCCAGTACTTC
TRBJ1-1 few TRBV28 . CASSLFGNPKSAFF TGTGCCAGCAGTTTATTCGGGAACCCCAAGTCAGCTTTCTTT
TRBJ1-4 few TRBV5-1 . CASSLSGGQTNEKLFF TGCGCCAGCAGCTTATCCGGAGGTCAGACTAATGAAAAACTGTTTTTT
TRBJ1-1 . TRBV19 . CASSYLLVGRTEAFF TGTGCCAGTAGTTATCTTCTCGTCGGACGAACTGAAGCTTTCTTT
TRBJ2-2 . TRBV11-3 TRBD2 CASSLSGGKVGELFF TGTGCCAGCAGCTTATCGGGGGGAAAGGTCGGGGAGCTGTTTTTT
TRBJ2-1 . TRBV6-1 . CASRLTQDYNEQFF TGTGCCAGCCGCCTTACACAGGATTACAATGAGCAGTTCTTC
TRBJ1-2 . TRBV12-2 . CASRLTPGQGRTIAF TGTGCAAGTCGCTTGACTCCGGGACAGGGCCGAACTATTGCCTTC
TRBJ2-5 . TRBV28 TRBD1 CASRDLDRYQETQYF TGTGCCAGCAGGGACCTGGACAGGTACCAAGAGACCCAGTACTTC
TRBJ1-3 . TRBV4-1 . CASSQPRSGNTIYF TGCGCCAGCAGCCAACCCCGCTCTGGAAACACCATATATTTT
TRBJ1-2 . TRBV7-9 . CASSLDFWGYTF TGTGCCAGCAGCTTAGATTTTTGGGGCTACACCTTC
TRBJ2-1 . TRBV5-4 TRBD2 CASRGGTSGSVGEQFF TGTGCCAGCAGGGGTGGGACTAGCGGGAGTGTCGGAGAGCAGTTCTTC
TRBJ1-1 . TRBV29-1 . CSVSLSRNEAFF TGCAGCGTTTCCCTGAGCCGGAATGAAGCTTTCTTT
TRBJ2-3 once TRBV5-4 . CASSAEGPTDTQYF TGTGCCAGCAGCGCGGAGGGCCCCACAGATACGCAGTATTTT
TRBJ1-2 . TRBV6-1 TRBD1 CASSDGRWQGEIYGYTF TGTGCCAGCAGTGACGGCAGATGGCAGGGGGAAATCTATGGCTACACCTTC
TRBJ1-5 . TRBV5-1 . CASSLGQNDQPQHF TGCGCCAGCAGCTTGGGACAGAACGATCAGCCCCAGCATTTT
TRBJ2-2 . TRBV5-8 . CADPGQGGGELFF TGTGCCGACCCCGGTCAAGGCGGCGGGGAGCTGTTTTTT
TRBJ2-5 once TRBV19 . CASGGDSQETQYF TGTGCCAGTGGGGGGGACAGCCAAGAGACCCAGTACTTC
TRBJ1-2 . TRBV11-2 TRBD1 CASSLFSFGQVHGYTF TGTGCCAGCAGCTTATTCTCTTTCGGACAGGTTCATGGCTACACCTTC
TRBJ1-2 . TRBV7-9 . CASSLKGEGYTF TGTGCCAGCAGCTTAAAGGGAGAGGGCTACACCTTC
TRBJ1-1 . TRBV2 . CASIGGGYTEAFF TGTGCCAGTATTGGGGGGGGGTACACTGAAGCTTTCTTT
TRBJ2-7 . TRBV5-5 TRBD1 CASSGPGQGISYEQYF TGTGCCAGCAGCGGGCCGGGACAGGGTATTTCCTACGAGCAGTACTTC
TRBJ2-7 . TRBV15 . CATSRDQGQYEQYF TGTGCCACCAGCAGAGATCAGGGGCAGTACGAGCAGTACTTC
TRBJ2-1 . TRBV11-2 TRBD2 CASSPRTSGYNEQFF TGTGCCAGCAGCCCCCGGACTAGCGGGTACAATGAGCAGTTCTTC
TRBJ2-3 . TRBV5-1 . CASSLRVRLDDTQYF TGCGCCAGCAGCTTACGTGTGAGGCTTGACGATACGCAGTATTTT
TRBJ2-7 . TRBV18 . CASSPPSGPSYEQYF TGTGCCAGCTCACCACCCAGCGGGCCCTCCTACGAGCAGTACTTC